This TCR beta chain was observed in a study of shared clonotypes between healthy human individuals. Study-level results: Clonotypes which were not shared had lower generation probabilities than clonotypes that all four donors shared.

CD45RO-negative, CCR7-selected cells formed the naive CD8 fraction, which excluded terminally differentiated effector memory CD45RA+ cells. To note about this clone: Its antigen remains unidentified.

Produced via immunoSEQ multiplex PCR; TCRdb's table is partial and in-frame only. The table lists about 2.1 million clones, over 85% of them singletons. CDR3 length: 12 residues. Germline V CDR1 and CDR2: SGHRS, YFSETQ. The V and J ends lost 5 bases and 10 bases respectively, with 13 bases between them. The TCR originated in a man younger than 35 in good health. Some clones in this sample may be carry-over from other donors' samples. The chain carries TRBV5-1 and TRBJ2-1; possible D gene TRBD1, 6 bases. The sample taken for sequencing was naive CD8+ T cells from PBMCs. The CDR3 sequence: CASRLGTPEQFF. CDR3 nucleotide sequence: TGCGCCAGCAGACTCGGGACACCCGAGCAGTTCTTC.